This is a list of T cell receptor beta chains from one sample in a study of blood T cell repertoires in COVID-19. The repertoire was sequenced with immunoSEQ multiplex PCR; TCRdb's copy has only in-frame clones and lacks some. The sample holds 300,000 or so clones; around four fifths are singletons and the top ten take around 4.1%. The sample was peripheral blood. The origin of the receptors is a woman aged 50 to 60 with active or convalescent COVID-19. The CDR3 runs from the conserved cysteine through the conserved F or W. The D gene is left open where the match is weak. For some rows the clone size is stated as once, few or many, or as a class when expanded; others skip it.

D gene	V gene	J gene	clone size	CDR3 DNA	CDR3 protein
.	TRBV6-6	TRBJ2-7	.	TGTGCCAGCGGGGTCCGACGGAGCGGACCCTACGAGCAGTACTTC	CASGVRRSGPYEQYF
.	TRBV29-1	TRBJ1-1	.	TGCAGCGGGGGGACGACGGGTGAAGCTTTCTTT	CSGGTTGEAFF
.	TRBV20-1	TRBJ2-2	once	TGCAGTGCTAGTGTTAACTTGAACACCGGGGAGCTGTTTTTT	CSASVNLNTGELFF
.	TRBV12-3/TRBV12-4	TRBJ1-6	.	TGTGCCAGCAGTATAACAGGTTTTAACCTCCACTTT	CASSITGFNLHF
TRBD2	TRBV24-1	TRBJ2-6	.	TGTGCCACTTCCCGGGGGGTGAATGCTGGGGCCAACGTCCTGACTTTC	CATSRGVNAGANVLTF
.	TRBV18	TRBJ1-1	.	TGTGCCAGCTCACCAATCCCGCAGGTGAACACTGAAGCTTTCTTT	CASSPIPQVNTEAFF
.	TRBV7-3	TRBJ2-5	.	TGTGCCAGCAGCACCCCCCCGGGAGCGGTAGGAGAGACCCAGTACTTC	CASSTPPGAVGETQYF
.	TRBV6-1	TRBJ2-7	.	TGTGCCAGCAGTGATGCCAGGCGCTCCTACGAGCAGTACTTC	CASSDARRSYEQYF
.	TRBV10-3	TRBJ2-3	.	TGTGCCATCTGGGTGCTAGCCACAGATACGCAGTATTTT	CAIWVLATDTQYF
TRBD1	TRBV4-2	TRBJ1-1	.	TGTGCCAGCAGCTCCAGGACAGGGGTAGTCGAGGGAGCTTTCTTT	CASSSRTGVVEGAFF
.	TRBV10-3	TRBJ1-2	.	TGTGCCATCAGTGGCCCGGGACTCCACTATGGCTACACCTTC	CAISGPGLHYGYTF
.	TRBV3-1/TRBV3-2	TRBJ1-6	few	TGTGCCAGCAGCCAAGGAACAGGGTTGTCACCCCTCCACTTT	CASSQGTGLSPLHF
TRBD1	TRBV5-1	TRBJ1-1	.	TGCGCCAGCAGCTCAGACCCGGGACAGGGGAACACTGAAGCTTTCTTT	CASSSDPGQGNTEAFF
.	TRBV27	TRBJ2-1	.	TGTGCCAGCAGTTTAAAGCCCCCTTACGGAGGGATCAATGAGCAGTTCTTC	CASSLKPPYGGINEQFF
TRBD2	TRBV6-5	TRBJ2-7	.	TGTGCCAGCACCATGGGGACTACGTACTACGAGCAGTACTTC	CASTMGTTYYEQYF
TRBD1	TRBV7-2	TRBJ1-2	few	TGTGCCAGCAGCCGGGACAGGGGATTTGGTGGCTACACCTTC	CASSRDRGFGGYTF
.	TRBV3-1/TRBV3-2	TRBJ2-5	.	TGTGCCAGCAGCCCGGAGGGAAGAGAGACCCAGTACTTC	CASSPEGRETQYF
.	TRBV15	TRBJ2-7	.	TGTGCCACCAGCAGAGATTACGACGGGGGCGAGCAGTACTTC	CATSRDYDGGEQYF
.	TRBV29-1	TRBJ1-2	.	TGCAGCGTTGATCGGGTGTTGAGCTATGGCCACACCTTC	CSVDRVLSYGHTF
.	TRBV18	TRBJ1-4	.	TGTGCCAGCTCACCGACGGGAAGGGATGAAAAACTGTTTTTT	CASSPTGRDEKLFF
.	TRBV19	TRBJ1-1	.	TGTGCCAGTAGTAAGAGAAGGGGCGATCCGGACACTGAAGCTTTCTTT	CASSKRRGDPDTEAFF
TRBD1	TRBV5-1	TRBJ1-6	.	TGCGCCAGCAGCTCGGCGGCAGGGGGGACGAATTCACCCCTCCACTTT	CASSSAAGGTNSPLHF